Following are 18 T cell receptor beta chains from one sample sequenced in a study of cytomegalovirus exposure and HLA in healthy donors. 60 Vbeta and 13 Jbeta primers were used in PCR. Profiled with immunoSEQ multiplex PCR; TCRdb holds only in-frame clones, not every one. Of 120,000 to 150,000 clones listed, around 77% are singletons. Source material: PBMCs. These receptors were taken from a man between 18 and 35 years old in good health and CMV-seronegative.

The rearrangement joins TRBV7-8 to TRBJ2-2, with 8 bases aligning to TRBD1. Trimming at V came to 7 bases and at J to 4 bases, leaving 11 bases not matched to a gene. The CDR3 consists of 16 residues. Germline values: CDR1 SGHVS, CDR2 FQNEAQ. The chain's CDR3 is CASTSRTGLSTGELFF. The CDR3 DNA sequence: TGTGCCAGCACTTCTCGGACAGGGCTAAGCACCGGGGAGCTGTTTTTT.

The chain couples TRBV29-1 to TRBJ2-3; tentatively, D is TRBD2 (6 bases). This CDR3 region has 15 residues. CDR1 and CDR2 (germline): SQVTM, ANQGSEA. V lost 5 bases and J lost 0, with 15 bases in between. The CDR3 sequence: CSVPQWGTSTDTQYF. The CDR3 nucleotides read TGCAGCGTTCCTCAATGGGGGACTAGCACAGATACGCAGTATTTT.

The gene calls are TRBV5-4 and TRBJ2-7, with TRBD2 matching over 8 bases. CDR1 is SGHNT, CDR2 YYREEE, per germline (reference sequence). The CDR3 runs to 13 residues. The junction had 3 bases not matched to a gene; V was cut back by 0 bases and J by 7 bases. CDR3 nucleotides: TGTGCCAGCAGCTTGGGAGCGGGGGTTGAGCAGTACTTC. This sequence encodes CASSLGAGVEQYF.

This clone was detected once. V gene TRBV6-6 combines with J gene TRBJ2-5; 8 bases line up with TRBD1. The J call may be mistaken, given a closer DNA end match to TRBJ2-7. Germline-derived CDR1 and CDR2 are MNHNY and SVGAGI (reference sequence). The CDR3 loop spans 14 amino acids. CDR3 in amino acids: CASSHQGAQDEQYF. Written as DNA, the CDR3 is TGTGCCAGCAGTCATCAGGGGGCCCAGGACGAGCAGTACTTC.

The chain links TRBV5-1 to TRBJ2-1; D gene uncertain. The CDR3 has 15 residues. The V gene lost 2 bases and the J gene lost 3 bases, with 12 bases spanning the gap. Germline V CDR1 and CDR2: SGHRS, YFSETQ. The CDR3 coding sequence is TGCGCCAGCAGCTTTAGTTTACAGTTCTACAATGAGCAGTTCTTC. Its protein product is CASSFSLQFYNEQFF.

The chain recombines TRBV6-5 with TRBJ1-6, with 7 bases identical to TRBD1. The trim removed 0 bases at V and 8 bases at J, leaving 4 bases unmatched. Germline V gene sequence: CDR1 MNHEY, CDR2 SVGAGI. The CDR3 consists of 15 residues. The CDR3 bases are TGTGCCAGCAGTTACTCAGGGACAGATTATTCACCCCTCCACTTT. This sequence encodes CASSYSGTDYSPLHF.

The chain links TRBV4-3 to TRBJ2-2; 10 positions match TRBD1. Trimming cost V 8 bases and J 0 bases; bases outside gene matches: 3. The V gene's germline CDR1 is LGHNA and CDR2 YSLEER. The CDR3 covers 15 residues. DNA for the CDR3: TGCGCCAGCCGACAGGGGGCGCCGAACACCGGGGAGCTGTTTTTT. As protein: CASRQGAPNTGELFF.

Only a few counts were recorded for this clone. The gene calls are TRBV11-2 and TRBJ1-1; tentatively, D is TRBD1 (5 bases). Germline V gene data show CDR1 as SGHAT and CDR2 as FQNNGV. V was shortened by 0 bases and J by 4 bases, with 15 bases between the two germline ends. The CDR3 is 16 amino acids. CDR3 region: CASSLEGRAGLTEAFF. The CDR3 DNA reads as TGTGCCAGCAGCTTAGAGGGGAGGGCAGGGCTCACTGAAGCTTTCTTT.

This rearrangement joins TRBV2 to TRBJ2-7; D gene uncertain. V lost 7 bases, J lost 2 bases, and 12 bases lay in between. Germline V gene data show CDR1 as SNHLY and CDR2 as FYNNEI. The CDR3 is 13 residues long. This chain's CDR3 is CASKTRLAYEQYF. Written as DNA, the CDR3 is TGTGCCAGCAAGACTCGGCTAGCCTACGAGCAGTACTTC. The variable domain in full, completed from reference TRBV2 and TRBJ2-7, reads EPEVTQTPSHQVTQMGQEVILRCVPISNHLYFYWYRQILGQKVEFLVSFYNNEISEKSEIFDDQFSVERPDGSNFTLKIRSTKLEDSAMYFCASKTRLAYEQYFGPGTRLTVT.

V is TRBV11-2 and J is TRBJ1-3; TRBD1 aligns across 8 bases. The V and J ends lost 5 bases and 0 bases, in that order; junction bases with no gene match: 6. Germline V gene data show CDR1 as SGHAT and CDR2 as FQNNGV. This CDR3 contains 16 residues. This chain's CDR3 is CASSRQGAFSGNTIYF. In DNA, the CDR3 is TGTGCCAGCAGCCGGCAGGGGGCATTCTCTGGAAACACCATATATTTT. Full variable domain (rest looked up from reference TRBV11-2 and TRBJ1-3): EAGVAQSPRYKIIEKRQSVAFWCNPISGHATLYWYQQILGQGPKLLIQFQNNGVVDDSQLPKDRFSAERLKGVDSTLKIQPAKLEDSAVYLCASSRQGAFSGNTIYFGEGSWLTVV.

The rearrangement uses TRBV4-2 and TRBJ1-1; a possible D gene is TRBD1 (5 bases). V gave up 1 base and J gave up 3 bases, with 12 bases separating them. CDR1 and CDR2 (germline): LGHNA, YNFKEQ. The CDR3 spans 15 residues. The chain's CDR3 is CASSQVGGGDTEAFF. CDR3 in DNA: TGTGCCAGCAGCCAAGTCGGGGGTGGAGACACTGAAGCTTTCTTT.

The V call is TRBV19, the J call TRBJ2-1; 7 nucleotides match TRBD1. V was pared by 5 bases and J by 8 bases, with 12 bases of the junction left unmatched. CDR3 length: 15 residues. The V gene's germline CDR1 is LNHDA and CDR2 SQIVND (reference sequence). The CDR3 bases are TGTGCCAGTAGTCTGCCAAGACAGGGAATAGATGAGCAGTTCTTC. Translating gives CASSLPRQGIDEQFF.

This clone was counted between two and nine times. This chain links TRBV28 with TRBJ1-1, with D unresolved. The V and J ends lost 3 bases and 4 bases respectively, with 9 bases between them. This CDR3 has 13 amino acids. CDR1 is MDHEN and CDR2 is SYDVKM in the germline V gene. The CDR3 sequence is CASSFARVTEAFF. The CDR3 nucleotides are TGTGCCAGCAGTTTCGCCCGAGTCACTGAAGCTTTCTTT.

The chain uses TRBV5-4 and TRBJ2-5; 7 nucleotides agree with TRBD1. TRBJ2-7 explains the end of the DNA better; the J call may be wrong. This CDR3 is 16 amino acids long. CDR1 is SGHNT, CDR2 YYREEE, per germline (reference sequence). The CDR3 DNA reads TGTGCCAGCAGCCCATATACAGGGGCTCTCTCCTACGAGCAGTACTTC. This sequence encodes CASSPYTGALSYEQYF.

This chain's CDR3 is CASSPQGPDPFYEQYF. DNA of the CDR3: TGTGCCAGCAGTCCTCAGGGGCCGGATCCCTTCTACGAGCAGTACTTC. The chain couples TRBV6-6 to TRBJ2-5; D is perhaps TRBD1 (6 bases). The J call may be incorrect, as the DNA end agrees better with TRBJ2-7. CDR3 length equals 16 residues. The V gene's germline CDR1 is MNHNY and CDR2 SVGAGI (reference sequence).

The rearrangement joins TRBV7-2 to TRBJ1-1; D unresolved. Germline CDR1 is SGHTA and CDR2 is FQGNSA. Trimming removed 5 bases at V and 2 bases at J, with 12 bases between. This CDR3 is built from 14 residues. The CDR3 region is CASSTQTHNTEAFF. For the CDR3, the DNA is TGTGCCAGCAGCACCCAGACTCACAACACTGAAGCTTTCTTT.

This chain connects TRBV11-2 to TRBJ1-1; 8 nucleotides match TRBD1. After removal of 5 bases from V and 7 bases from J, the junction contained 6 bases not matched to a gene. Germline V gene data show CDR1 as SGHAT and CDR2 as FQNNGV. There are 13 residues in the CDR3. This chain's CDR3 is CASSLVDRDEAFF. The CDR3 bases are TGTGCCAGCAGCCTTGTGGACAGGGATGAAGCTTTCTTT. Full variable domain (outside the CDR3, taken from reference TRBV11-2 and TRBJ1-1): EAGVAQSPRYKIIEKRQSVAFWCNPISGHATLYWYQQILGQGPKLLIQFQNNGVVDDSQLPKDRFSAERLKGVDSTLKIQPAKLEDSAVYLCASSLVDRDEAFFGQGTRLTVV.

The chain links TRBV11-2 to TRBJ1-1; unclear D gene. Germline V gene sequence: CDR1 SGHAT, CDR2 FQNNGV. There are 14 residues in the CDR3. Trimming removed 2 bases at V and 6 bases at J, with 13 bases between. The CDR3 reads CASSLRQTPPEAFF. CDR3 nucleotide sequence: TGTGCCAGCAGCTTAAGGCAGACACCGCCTGAAGCTTTCTTT.